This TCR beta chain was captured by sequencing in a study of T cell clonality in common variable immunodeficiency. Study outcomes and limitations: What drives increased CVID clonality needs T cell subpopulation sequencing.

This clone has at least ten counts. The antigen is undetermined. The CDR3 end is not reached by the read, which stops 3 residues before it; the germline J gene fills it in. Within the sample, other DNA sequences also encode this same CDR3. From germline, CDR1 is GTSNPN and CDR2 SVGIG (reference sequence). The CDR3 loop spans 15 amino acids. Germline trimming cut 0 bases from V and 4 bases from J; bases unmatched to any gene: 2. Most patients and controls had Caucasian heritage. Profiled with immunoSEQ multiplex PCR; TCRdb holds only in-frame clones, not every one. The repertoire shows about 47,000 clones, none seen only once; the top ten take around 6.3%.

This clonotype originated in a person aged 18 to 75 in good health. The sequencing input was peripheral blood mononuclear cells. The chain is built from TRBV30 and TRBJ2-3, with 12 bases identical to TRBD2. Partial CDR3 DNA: TGTGCCTGGAGTGTAGGGACTAGCGGGCCAGATACG. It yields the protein CAWSVGTSGPDT. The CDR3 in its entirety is CAWSVGTSGPDTQYF.